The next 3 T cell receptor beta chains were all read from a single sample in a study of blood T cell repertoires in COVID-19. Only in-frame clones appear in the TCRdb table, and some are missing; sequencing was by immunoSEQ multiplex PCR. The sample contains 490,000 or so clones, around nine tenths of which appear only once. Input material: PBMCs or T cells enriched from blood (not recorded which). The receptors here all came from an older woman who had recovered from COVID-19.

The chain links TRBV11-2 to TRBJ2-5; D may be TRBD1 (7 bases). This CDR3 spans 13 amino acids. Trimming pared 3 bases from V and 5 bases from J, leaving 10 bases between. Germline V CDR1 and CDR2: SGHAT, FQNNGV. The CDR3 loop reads CASSFRGAETQYF. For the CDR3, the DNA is TGTGCCAGCAGCTTCAGGGGGGCCGAGACCCAGTACTTC.

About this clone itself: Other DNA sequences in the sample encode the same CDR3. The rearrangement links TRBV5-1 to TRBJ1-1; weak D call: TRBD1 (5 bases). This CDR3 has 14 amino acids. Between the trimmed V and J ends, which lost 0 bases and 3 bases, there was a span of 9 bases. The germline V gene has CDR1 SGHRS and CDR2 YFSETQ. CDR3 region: CASSLGGGDTEAFF. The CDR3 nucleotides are TGCGCCAGCAGCTTGGGGGGCGGGGACACTGAAGCTTTCTTT.

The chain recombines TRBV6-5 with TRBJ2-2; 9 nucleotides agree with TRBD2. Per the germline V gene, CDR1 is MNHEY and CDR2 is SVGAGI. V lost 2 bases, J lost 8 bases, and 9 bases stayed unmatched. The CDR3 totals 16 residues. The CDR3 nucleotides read TGTGCCAGCAGTTACGTCGGAAGCGGGGGGAGGGGGGAGCTGTTTTTT. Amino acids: CASSYVGSGGRGELFF.